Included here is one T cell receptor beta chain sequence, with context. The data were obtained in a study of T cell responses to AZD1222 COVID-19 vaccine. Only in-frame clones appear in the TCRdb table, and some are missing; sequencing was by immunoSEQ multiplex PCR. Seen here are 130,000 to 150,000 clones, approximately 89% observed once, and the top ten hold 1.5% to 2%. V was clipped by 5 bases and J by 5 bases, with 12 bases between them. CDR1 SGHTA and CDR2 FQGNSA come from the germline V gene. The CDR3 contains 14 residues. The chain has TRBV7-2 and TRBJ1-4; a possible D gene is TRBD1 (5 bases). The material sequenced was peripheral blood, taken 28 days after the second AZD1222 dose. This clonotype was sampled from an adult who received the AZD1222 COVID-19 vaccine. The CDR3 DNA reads TGTGCCAGCAGCCAGGGACCGTGGAATGAAAAACTGTTTTTT. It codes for CASSQGPWNEKLFF.